Listed here are 17 T cell receptor beta chains from one sample, sequenced in a study of T cells after yellow fever vaccination. TCRdb reprocessed the 5' RACE reads via MiXCR and lists one record per CDR3 protein. The sample holds around 320,000 distinct CDR3 sequences, 8.7% seen once. The sequencing used CD4+ T cells sorted from PBMCs, collected 5 days after the yellow fever booster vaccination. The receptor set was obtained from a man between 18 and 35 years old who received the YFV17D yellow fever vaccine.

This clonotype was detected only a few times. This chain links TRBV20-1 with TRBJ2-1, with D tentatively TRBD1 (5 bases). The V end was cut by 0 bases, the J end by 5 bases, with 14 bases between. Germline loops: CDR1 DFQATT, CDR2 SNEGSKA (reference sequence). The CDR3 sequence is 15 residues long. CDR3 protein: CSARDRRQLNNEQFF. Here the CDR3 DNA reads TGCAGTGCTAGAGATCGGAGACAGCTGAACAATGAGCAGTTCTTC.

This clonotype was detected many times. This chain's CDR3 is CSVEGINEKLFF. The CDR3 DNA is TGCAGCGTTGAGGGGATAAATGAAAAACTGTTTTTT. V usage is TRBV29-1 and J usage is TRBJ1-4; D unresolved. Germline loops: CDR1 SQVTM, CDR2 ANQGSEA. V lost 3 bases and J lost 5, with 7 bases in between. The CDR3 length is 12 residues.

This clonotype was picked up many times. The chain combines TRBV5-1 with TRBJ2-3; D unclear. The germline V gene encodes CDR1 SGHRS and CDR2 YFSETQ. CDR3 length equals 13 residues. V was cut by 5 bases and J by 1 base, with 8 bases left in between. CDR3 in DNA: TGCGCCAGCAGGTCCGTTGGCACAGATACGCAGTATTTT. Protein: CASRSVGTDTQYF.

This clonotype was observed a few times. J is TRBJ1-6 and V is TRBV19; 8 nucleotides agree with TRBD1. J was trimmed by 4 bases and V by 10 bases; bases with no gene match: 9. The germline V gene encodes CDR1 LNHDA and CDR2 SQIVND (reference sequence). There are 15 residues in the CDR3. The CDR3 spells CATKTGVSYNSPLHF. CDR3 nucleotide sequence: TGTGCCACCAAGACAGGGGTTTCTTATAATTCACCCCTCCACTTT.

This clonotype was seen a few times. The V call is TRBV20-1, the J call TRBJ1-1; possibly TRBD1 for D (6 bases). V gave up 5 bases and J gave up 1 base, with 14 bases separating them. The CDR3 runs 14 residues. Germline loops: CDR1 DFQATT, CDR2 SNEGSKA (reference sequence). The CDR3 DNA follows: TGCAGTGCTCTTAAGGGGGGGCAGAACACTGAAGCTTTCTTT. Amino acid sequence: CSALKGGQNTEAFF.

This clonotype came up a few times. The chain is built from TRBV7-9 and TRBJ1-1, with D hard to call. The CDR3 totals 16 residues. Germline CDR1 reads SEHNR; CDR2 reads FQNEAQ (reference sequence). Deletions cut 6 bases from V and 1 base from J, with 18 bases between. The chain's CDR3 is CASSVGSWSGNTEAFF. The CDR3 coding sequence is TGTGCCAGCAGTGTCGGGAGCTGGTCGGGGAACACTGAAGCTTTCTTT.

This clonotype was found many times. This chain uses TRBV3-1 with TRBJ1-3; no definite D call. V lost 1 base to trimming and J lost 0 bases, with 10 bases between them. Germline CDR1 and CDR2: LGHDT and YNNKEL (reference sequence). The CDR3 contains 16 residues. The chain's CDR3 is CASSQVFFFSGNTIYF. The CDR3 nucleotides read TGTGCCAGCAGCCAAGTTTTTTTCTTCTCTGGAAACACCATATATTTT.

This clonotype was counted a few times. The V gene is TRBV11-2, the J gene TRBJ2-5; D possibly corresponds to TRBD1 (6 bases). The CDR3 is 14 amino acids. V was pared by 5 bases and J by 4 bases, with 14 bases between. The germline gives CDR1 SGHAT, CDR2 FQNNGV. The CDR3 region has the DNA TGTGCCAGCAGCCCCACGACAGGCCTAGAGACCCAGTACTTC. Translated: CASSPTTGLETQYF.

This chain uses TRBV27 with TRBJ2-1, with D possibly matching TRBD2 (6 bases). Trimming cost V 6 bases and J 7 bases, with 22 bases left between them. This CDR3 is 16 amino acids long. Germline V gives CDR1 MNHEY, CDR2 SMNVEV (reference sequence). The CDR3 region is CASSPGTYARGNEQFF. The CDR3 nucleotides are TGTGCCAGCAGCCCCGGGACCTACGCCCGGGGGAATGAGCAGTTCTTC.

The chain employs TRBV10-1 and TRBJ1-1; D not resolved. Germline V gene lookup returns CDR1 WNHNN and CDR2 SYGVQD (reference sequence). Trimming took 0 bases from V and 11 from J, leaving 13 bases between them. The CDR3 spans 13 residues. The CDR3 DNA sequence: TGCGCCAGCAGTGAGTCGCAGTCTGGACGCGCTTTCTTT. Translated, it gives CASSESQSGRAFF.

This clonotype was counted only a few times. The V and J genes are TRBV6-5 and TRBJ2-3, with 7 bases lining up with TRBD2. Germline CDR1 and CDR2: MNHEY and SVGAGI. V shed 2 bases and J 6 bases; nucleotides not matched to a gene: 5. The length of the CDR3 is 14 residues. The CDR3 protein is CASSYRAGKDTQYF. The CDR3 DNA reads as TGTGCCAGCAGTTACAGAGCGGGGAAGGATACGCAGTATTTT.

There are a few counts of this clonotype. The chain recombines TRBV6-5 with TRBJ2-3; no clear D. Trimming shortened V by 7 bases and J by 2 bases, and 10 bases separated the two germline ends. Germline values: CDR1 MNHEY, CDR2 SVGAGI. CDR3 length equals 13 residues. The CDR3 reads CASTGPATDTQYF. CDR3 DNA: TGTGCCAGCACCGGCCCAGCCACAGATACGCAGTATTTT.

The V call is TRBV19, the J call TRBJ2-3; D gene unclear. V was cut by 8 bases and J by 1 base, with 10 bases left in between. CDR3 length equals 13 residues. The germline CDR1 and CDR2 sequences are LNHDA and SQIVND (reference sequence). CDR3 bases: TGTGCCAGTTGCTGGGTAGGCACAGATACGCAGTATTTT. Translation: CASCWVGTDTQYF.

The chain links TRBV5-1 to TRBJ2-3, with D unclear. The CDR3 spans 13 residues. Germline CDR1 SGHRS, CDR2 YFSETQ. V lost 4 bases and J 6 bases, leaving 12 bases between the germline ends. DNA of the CDR3: TGCGCCAGCAGCACCTCATTTCGGGATACGCAGTATTTT. Its translation: CASSTSFRDTQYF.

J is TRBJ1-4 and V is TRBV5-1, with TRBD1 matching over 10 bases. CDR1 is SGHRS, CDR2 YFSETQ, per germline. The CDR3 length is 16 residues. V dropped 0 bases and J dropped 6; count of bases not matched to a gene: 5. The CDR3: CASSLAGGTGDEKLFF. DNA for the CDR3: TGCGCCAGCAGCTTGGCCGGAGGGACAGGGGATGAAAAACTGTTTTTT. Full variable domain (remainder filled in from reference TRBV5-1 and TRBJ1-4): KAGVTQTPRYLIKTRGQQVTLSCSPISGHRSVSWYQQTPGQGLQFLFEYFSETQRNKGNFPGRFSGRQFSNSRSEMNVSTLELGDSALYLCASSLAGGTGDEKLFFGSGTQLSVL.

This clonotype is a singleton in its sample. The chain carries TRBV18 and TRBJ1-1; maybe TRBD1 (5 bases). The CDR3 consists of 15 residues. Germline CDR1 and CDR2: KGHSH and LQKENI. Trimming removed 5 bases from V and 6 bases from J, with 19 bases in between. CDR3 protein: CASSVQRGDSPEAFF. The DNA of the CDR3 is TGTGCCAGCTCAGTCCAGAGGGGAGATTCACCTGAAGCTTTCTTT.

To note about this clonotype: The germline gene is not matched at one end of the junction; a read error may be the cause. The rearrangement uses TRBV6-5 and TRBJ1-5; D is possibly TRBD1 (5 bases). CDR3 length equals 16 residues. Per germline, CDR1 MNHEY and CDR2 SVGAGI. CDR3: CATSRGVAGTNQPQHF. The CDR3 DNA reads as TGTGCCACCAGTCGAGGGGTCGCAGGGACCAATCAGCCCCAGCATTTT.